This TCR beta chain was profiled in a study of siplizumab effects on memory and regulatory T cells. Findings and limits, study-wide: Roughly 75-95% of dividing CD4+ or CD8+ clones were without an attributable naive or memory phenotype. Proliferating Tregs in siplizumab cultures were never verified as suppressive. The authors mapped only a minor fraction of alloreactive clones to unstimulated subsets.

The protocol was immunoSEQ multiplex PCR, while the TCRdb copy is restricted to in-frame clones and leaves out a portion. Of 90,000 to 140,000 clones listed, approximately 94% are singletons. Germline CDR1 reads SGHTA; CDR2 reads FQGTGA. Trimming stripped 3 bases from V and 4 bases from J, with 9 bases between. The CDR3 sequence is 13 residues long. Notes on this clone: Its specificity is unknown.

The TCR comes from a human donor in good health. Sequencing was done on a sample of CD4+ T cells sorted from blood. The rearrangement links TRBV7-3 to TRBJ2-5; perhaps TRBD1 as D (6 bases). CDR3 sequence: CASSFIRGETQYF. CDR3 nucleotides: TGTGCCAGCAGCTTTATCAGGGGAGAGACCCAGTACTTC.